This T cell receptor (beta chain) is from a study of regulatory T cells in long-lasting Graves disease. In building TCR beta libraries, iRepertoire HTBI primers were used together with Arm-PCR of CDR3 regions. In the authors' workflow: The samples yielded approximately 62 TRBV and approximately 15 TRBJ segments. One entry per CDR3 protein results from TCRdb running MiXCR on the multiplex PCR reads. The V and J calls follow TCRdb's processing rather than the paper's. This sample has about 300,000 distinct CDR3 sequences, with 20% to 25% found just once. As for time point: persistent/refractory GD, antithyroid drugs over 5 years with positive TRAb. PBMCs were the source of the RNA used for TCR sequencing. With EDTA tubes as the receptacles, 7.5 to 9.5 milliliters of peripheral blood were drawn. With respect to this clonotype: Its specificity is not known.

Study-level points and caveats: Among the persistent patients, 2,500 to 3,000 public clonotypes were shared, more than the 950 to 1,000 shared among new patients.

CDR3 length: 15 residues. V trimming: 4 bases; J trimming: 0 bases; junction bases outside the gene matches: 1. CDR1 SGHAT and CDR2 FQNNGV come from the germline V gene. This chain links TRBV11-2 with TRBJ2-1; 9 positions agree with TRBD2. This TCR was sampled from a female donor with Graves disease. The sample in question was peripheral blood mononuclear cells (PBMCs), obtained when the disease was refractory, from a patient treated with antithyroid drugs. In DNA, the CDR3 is TGTGCCAGCAGCTCGACTAGCGGCTCCTACAATGAGCAGTTCTTC. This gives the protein CASSSTSGSYNEQFF.